This passage covers 10 T cell receptor beta chains from one sample sequenced in a study of identical twins. TCRdb re-called the 5' RACE reads through MiXCR, storing one row per CDR3 protein. The sample records about 190,000 distinct CDR3 sequences, approximately 15% being singletons. These data were likewise used in another study, on T cells expressing NK-cell markers.

Sequenced material: CD8+ T cells sorted from blood. The receptor source for this set is a woman aged 18-29 years in good health.

V and J are TRBV5-1 and TRBJ1-2; D unclear. This CDR3 region has 14 residues. Trimming removed 0 bases at V and 4 bases at J, with 10 bases between. CDR1 and CDR2 from the germline V gene are SGHRS and YFSETQ. CDR3 protein: CASSLAFGLYGYTF. The CDR3 DNA is TGCGCCAGCAGCTTGGCCTTTGGACTCTATGGCTACACCTTC.

This clonotype was detected only a few times. The genes are TRBV29-1 and TRBJ2-7; TRBD2 matches 14 bases. The CDR3 runs to 14 residues. Germline CDR1 reads SQVTM; CDR2 reads ANQGSEA. V was pared by 8 bases and J by 4 bases, with 7 bases of the junction left unmatched. This chain's CDR3 is CSIGTSGSLYEQYF. The CDR3 nucleotides read TGCAGCATCGGGACTAGCGGGAGTTTATACGAGCAGTACTTC.

There are a few counts of this clonotype. The chain combines TRBV5-1 with TRBJ1-2; D remains ambiguous. Germline values: CDR1 SGHRS, CDR2 YFSETQ. The CDR3 is made up of 13 amino acids. The V end lost 2 bases, the J end lost 1 base, and 6 bases lay between the germline ends. The DNA of the CDR3 is TGCGCCAGCAGCTTCGCCAGTAACTATGGCTACACCTTC. Residues: CASSFASNYGYTF.

This clonotype occurred a few times. The chain carries TRBV12-3 or TRBV12-4 and TRBJ1-5; D not resolved. This CDR3 comprises 15 residues. The V gene lost 6 bases and the J gene lost 3 bases, with 15 bases spanning the gap. The CDR3 loop is CASSEVAELNQPQHF. The CDR3 nucleotides read TGTGCCAGCAGCGAGGTGGCGGAACTCAATCAGCCCCAGCATTTT.

V gene TRBV20-1 combines with J gene TRBJ2-3, with D tentatively TRBD1 (8 bases). This CDR3 has 16 amino acids. In germline, CDR1 is DFQATT, CDR2 SNEGSKA (reference sequence). Deletions cut 6 bases from V and 0 bases from J, with 19 bases between. The CDR3 loop is CSARGPGAGSTDTQYF. The DNA of the CDR3 is TGCAGTGCCAGGGGGCCAGGAGCGGGAAGCACAGATACGCAGTATTTT.

The V call is TRBV6-2 or TRBV6-3, the J call TRBJ2-1, with a possible D match to TRBD2 (6 bases). Germline loops: CDR1 MNHEY, CDR2 SVGEGT. Trimming cost V 5 bases and J 6 bases, with 17 bases left between them. The CDR3 length is 15 residues. Written as DNA, the CDR3 is TGTGCCAGCAGTGACCCGGGGGTAGACCTCAATGAGCAGTTCTTC. Encoded protein: CASSDPGVDLNEQFF.

This chain links TRBV29-1 with TRBJ1-1; no clear D. The CDR3 runs to 13 residues. Germline CDR1 reads SQVTM; CDR2 reads ANQGSEA. V shed 5 bases and J shed 0 bases, with 10 bases lying between them. The CDR3 nucleotides are TGCAGCGTTCTACAGCCCATGAACACTGAAGCTTTCTTT. This codes for CSVLQPMNTEAFF.

The CDR3 bases are TGCGCCAGCAGCCAAGAATCCGGGGAGCCTGCGCAGTATTTT. Its protein product is CASSQESGEPAQYF. The gene calls are TRBV4-3 and TRBJ2-3; a weak D match, TRBD2 (5 bases). V was trimmed by 0 bases and J by 10 bases, leaving 14 bases between them. Per germline, CDR1 LGHNA and CDR2 YSLEER. This CDR3 is built from 14 residues.

There are a few counts of this clonotype. The rearrangement links TRBV5-5 to TRBJ2-2; a weak D match, TRBD2 (6 bases). This CDR3 has 14 amino acids. Trimming took 3 bases from V and 3 from J, leaving 9 bases between them. Germline V lookup: CDR1 SGHKS, CDR2 YYEKEE (reference sequence). The CDR3 loop is CASSSRDYTGELFF. CDR3 DNA sequence: TGTGCCAGCAGCTCCCGGGACTACACCGGGGAGCTGTTTTTT.

V is TRBV27 and J is TRBJ2-1; D might be TRBD1 (6 bases). Trimming removed 8 bases at V and 5 bases at J, with 19 bases between. The CDR3 consists of 15 residues. CDR1 MNHEY and CDR2 SMNVEV come from the germline V gene (reference sequence). This CDR3 is CASCPRRPGDNEQFF. In nucleotides, the CDR3 is TGTGCCAGCTGCCCGCGGAGGCCAGGGGACAATGAGCAGTTCTTC.